The 3 T cell receptor beta chains below all came from one sample that was sequenced in a study of blood T cell repertoires in COVID-19. Sequenced by immunoSEQ multiplex PCR; TCRdb stores in-frame clones only, minus some. The table has about 200,000 clones, about nine tenths seen once. The sequencing input was peripheral blood. These receptors all come from an older man with acute or convalescent COVID-19.

The chain is built from TRBV3-1 (or the pseudogene TRBV3-2) and TRBJ1-3; 8 nucleotides align to TRBD1. V was clipped by 3 bases and J by 0 bases; unmatched bases: 1. From germline, CDR1 is LGHDT and CDR2 YNNKEL (reference sequence). The CDR3 contains 15 residues. The CDR3 DNA is TGTGCCAGCAGCCAGACAGGGGCCTCTGGAAACACCATATATTTT. This encodes CASSQTGASGNTIYF.

This clone was seen only once. This rearrangement joins TRBV5-1 to TRBJ1-5; the D is unclear. The CDR3 spans 11 residues. V was pared by 4 bases and J by 10 bases, with 9 bases between. Germline V gene sequence: CDR1 SGHRS, CDR2 YFSETQ. The CDR3 nucleotides read TGCGCCAGCAGCCGACATCCACCCCAGCATTTT. Translating gives CASSRHPPQHF.

This chain connects TRBV28 to TRBJ1-3; 7 positions match TRBD1. CDR1 is MDHEN and CDR2 is SYDVKM in the germline V gene. The CDR3 extends over 13 amino acids. V dropped 8 bases and J dropped 4; count of bases not matched to a gene: 5. The chain's CDR3 is CASAQGGGNTIYF. The CDR3 coding sequence is TGTGCCAGCGCGCAGGGGGGAGGAAACACCATATATTTT. Looking up the rest from reference TRBV28 and TRBJ1-3 gives the full variable domain: DVKVTQSSRYLVKRTGEKVFLECVQDMDHENMFWYRQDPGLGLRLIYFSYDVKMKEKGDIPEGYSVSREKKERFSLILESASTNQTSMYLCASAQGGGNTIYFGEGSWLTVV.